This record concerns one T cell receptor beta chain sequence. The antigen is undetermined. This sample is drawn from a study of vaccination and CD4 T cells after COVID-19. Study in general: The convalescents, six males and four females, included two who were Hispanic. Study results and limitations: Median reactive clonotypes, those recognizing SARS-CoV-2, rose from about 20 to 38, not significantly. Relatively few convalescent patients were studied, without early post-infection timepoints.

The treatment here: approximately 9-day PBMC culture with coronavirus spike peptide pools or control peptides (ViraFEST assay). Researchers used the Oncomine TCR Beta short-read assay to sequence DNA from cultured CD4+ T cells. The source of extracted genomic DNA was cultured CD4+ T cells. MiXCR was run by TCRdb on the PCR reads, yielding one entry per CDR3 protein. The sample lists some 4,300 distinct CDR3 sequences, approximately 21% occurring once. The sequenced sample consisted of CD4+ T cells from blood, cultured in vitro. This TCR was recovered from a human donor who had recovered from COVID-19.

The CDR3 sequence: CASSQERARTLYNEQFF. In DNA, the CDR3 is TGTGCCAGCAGCCAAGAGAGGGCCAGGACACTCTACAATGAGCAGTTCTTC. The rearrangement links TRBV14 to TRBJ2-1, with D perhaps given as TRBD1 or TRBD2 (5 bases each). V lost 0 bases and J 3 bases, leaving 15 bases between the germline ends. Per germline, CDR1 SGHDN and CDR2 FVKESK. This CDR3 is built from 17 residues.